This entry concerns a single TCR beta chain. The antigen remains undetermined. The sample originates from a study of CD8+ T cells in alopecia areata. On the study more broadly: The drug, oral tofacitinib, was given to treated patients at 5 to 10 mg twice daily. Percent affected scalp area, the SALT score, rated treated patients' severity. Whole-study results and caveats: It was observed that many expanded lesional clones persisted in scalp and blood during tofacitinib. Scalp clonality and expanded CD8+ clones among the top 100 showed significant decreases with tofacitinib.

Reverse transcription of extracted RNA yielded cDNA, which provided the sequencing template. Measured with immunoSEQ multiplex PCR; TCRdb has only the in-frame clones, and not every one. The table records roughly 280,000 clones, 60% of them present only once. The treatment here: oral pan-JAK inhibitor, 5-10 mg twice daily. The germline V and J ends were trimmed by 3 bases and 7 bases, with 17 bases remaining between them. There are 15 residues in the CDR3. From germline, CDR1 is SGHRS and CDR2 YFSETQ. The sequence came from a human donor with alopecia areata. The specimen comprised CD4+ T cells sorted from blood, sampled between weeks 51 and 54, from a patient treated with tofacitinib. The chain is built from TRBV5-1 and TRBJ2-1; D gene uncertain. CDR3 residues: CASSWGIGPMNEQFF. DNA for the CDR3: TGCGCCAGCAGCTGGGGTATAGGGCCGATGAATGAGCAGTTCTTC.